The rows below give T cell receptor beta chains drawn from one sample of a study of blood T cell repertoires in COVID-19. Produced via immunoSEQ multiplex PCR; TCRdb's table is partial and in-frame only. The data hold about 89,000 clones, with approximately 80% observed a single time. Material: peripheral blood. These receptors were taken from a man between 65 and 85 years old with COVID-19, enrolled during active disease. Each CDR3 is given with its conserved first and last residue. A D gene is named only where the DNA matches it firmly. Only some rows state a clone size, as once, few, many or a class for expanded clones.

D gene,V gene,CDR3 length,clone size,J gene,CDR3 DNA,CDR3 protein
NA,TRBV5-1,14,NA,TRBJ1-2,TGCGCCAGCAGCTCCTCCACAGGGAACTATGGCTACACCTTC,CASSSSTGNYGYTF
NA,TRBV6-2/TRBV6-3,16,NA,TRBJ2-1,TGTGCCAGCAGTATCGGGGGACCGATTTCCTACAATGAGCAGTTCTTC,CASSIGGPISYNEQFF
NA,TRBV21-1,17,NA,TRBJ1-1,TGTGCCAGCAGCAAAGGATTGGACAGGGGGTTCCTTTGGGAAGCTTTCTTT,CASSKGLDRGFLWEAFF
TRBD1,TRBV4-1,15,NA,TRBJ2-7,TGCGCCAGCAGCCATCCGGGACAGGGAACCTACGAGCAGTACTTC,CASSHPGQGTYEQYF
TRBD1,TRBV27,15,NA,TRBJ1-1,TGTGCCAGCAGTCCCCGACAGGGGGCGTTCACTGAAGCTTTCTTT,CASSPRQGAFTEAFF
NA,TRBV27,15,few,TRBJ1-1,TGTGCCAGCAGTCCCTTTGAGGGGAGGGCCACTGAAGCTTTCTTT,CASSPFEGRATEAFF
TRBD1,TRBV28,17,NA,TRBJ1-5,TGTGCCAGCAGTTTATGGGGGCCGGGACAGGGGGTTCAGCCCCAGCATTTT,CASSLWGPGQGVQPQHF
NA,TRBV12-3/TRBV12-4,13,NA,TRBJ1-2,TGTGCCAGCAGCCTAGGGGCTAGGGGTGGCTACACCTTC,CASSLGARGGYTF
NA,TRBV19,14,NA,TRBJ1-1,TGTGCCAGTAGTCCCTTAGGGAGTAAAACTGAAGCTTTCTTT,CASSPLGSKTEAFF
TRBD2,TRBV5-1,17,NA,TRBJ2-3,TGCGCCAGCAGCTCCCCTCCCGGGACTAGCGGGAGAGATACGCAGTATTTT,CASSSPPGTSGRDTQYF
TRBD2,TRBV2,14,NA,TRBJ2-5,TGTGCCAACTCTTACAGCGGGAGGTCGGAGACCCAGTACTTC,CANSYSGRSETQYF
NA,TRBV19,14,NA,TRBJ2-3,TGTGCCAGTAGCAATGCGGACTTCACAGATACGCAGTATTTT,CASSNADFTDTQYF
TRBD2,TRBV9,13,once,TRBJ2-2,TGTGCCAGCAGCGCGGGGGGGACCGGGGAGCTGTTTTTT,CASSAGGTGELFF
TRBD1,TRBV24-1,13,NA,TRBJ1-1,TGTGCCACCAGTGGACAGGGTGGGCTCAAAGCTTTCTTT,CATSGQGGLKAFF
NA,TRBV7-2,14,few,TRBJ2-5,TGTGCCAGCAGCTTAGTCCAGGCAGGTGGGACCCAGTACTTC,CASSLVQAGGTQYF
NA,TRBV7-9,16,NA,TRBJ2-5,TGTGCCAGCAGCTTAGTACCGGACAGAGACCAAGAGACCCAGTACTTC,CASSLVPDRDQETQYF
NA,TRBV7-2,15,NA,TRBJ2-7,TGTGCCAGCAGCTCCCCCCGGGGAGCGGCCTACGAGCAGTACTTC,CASSSPRGAAYEQYF
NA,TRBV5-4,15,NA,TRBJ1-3,TGTGCCAGCAGCTTGGGGGGAGCCTCTGGAAACACCATATATTTT,CASSLGGASGNTIYF
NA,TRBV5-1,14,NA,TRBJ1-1,TGCGCCAGCAGCTTGGCCGGTCATGTCACTGAAGCTTTCTTT,CASSLAGHVTEAFF
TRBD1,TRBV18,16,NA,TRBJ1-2,TGTGCCAGCTCACCACCGAGTTCAGGGGGCCACTATGGCTACACCTTC,CASSPPSSGGHYGYTF
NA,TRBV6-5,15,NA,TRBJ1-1,TGTGCCAGCAGTTACTCGAACAGGGTAAACACTGAAGCTTTCTTT,CASSYSNRVNTEAFF
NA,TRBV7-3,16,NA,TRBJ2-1,TGTGCCAGCAGCTACCACTACGGGGGGCCTTACAATGAGCAGTTCTTC,CASSYHYGGPYNEQFF
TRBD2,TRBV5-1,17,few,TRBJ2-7,TGCGCCAGCAGCGTCCGCCATCCGGGGGACTATACCTACGAGCAGTACTTC,CASSVRHPGDYTYEQYF
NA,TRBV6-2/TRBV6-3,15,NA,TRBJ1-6,TGTGCCAGCAGTTACGGGTCTACGGGGAGTTCACCCCTCCACTTT,CASSYGSTGSSPLHF